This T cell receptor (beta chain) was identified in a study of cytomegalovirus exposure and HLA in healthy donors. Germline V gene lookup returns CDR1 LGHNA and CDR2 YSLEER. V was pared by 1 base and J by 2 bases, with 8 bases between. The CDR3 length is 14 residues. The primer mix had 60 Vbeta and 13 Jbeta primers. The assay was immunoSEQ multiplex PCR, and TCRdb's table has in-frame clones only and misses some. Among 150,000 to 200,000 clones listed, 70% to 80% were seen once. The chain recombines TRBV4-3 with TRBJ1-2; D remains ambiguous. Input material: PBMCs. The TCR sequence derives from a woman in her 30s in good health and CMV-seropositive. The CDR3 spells CASSQGTGNYGYTF. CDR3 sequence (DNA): TGCGCCAGCAGCCAAGGGACGGGAAACTATGGCTACACCTTC.